This section outlines one TCR beta chain sequence together with its context. The data stem from a study of blood T cell repertoires in COVID-19. The CDR3 has 14 residues. Germline V gene data show CDR1 as SGHNT and CDR2 as YYREEE (reference sequence). The V gene lost 4 bases and the J gene lost 8 bases, with 16 bases spanning the gap. The data were produced by immunoSEQ multiplex PCR, yet TCRdb's version contains in-frame clones alone and is incomplete. Altogether 30,000 to 35,000 clones are present, 85% being singletons, with the ten largest covering about 9.7%. The rearrangement uses TRBV5-4 and TRBJ2-1; possible D gene TRBD1, 5 bases. Sequencing was performed on peripheral blood. The clonotype comes from an elderly man with active COVID-19. The CDR3 DNA reads as TGTGCCAGCAGCCGGTCCCGACAGACCGATGAGCAGTTCTTC. As protein: CASSRSRQTDEQFF.